A selection of T cell receptor beta chains follows, all from one sample in a study of blood T cell repertoires in COVID-19. Clones were sequenced by immunoSEQ multiplex PCR, and TCRdb holds only the in-frame ones, with some missing. The sample yields almost 200,000 clones, roughly 90% seen once. Sequenced: peripheral blood. These receptors came from a woman aged 65 to 85 with acute or convalescent COVID-19. The CDR3 runs from the conserved cysteine through the conserved F or W. A D gene is named only where the DNA matches it firmly. A clone size is listed for some rows: how often the clone was seen (once, few, many), or a class if it is expanded.

j_call | clone_size | d_call | v_call | cdr3_nt | cdr3_aa
TRBJ2-3 | once | TRBD2 | TRBV29-1 | TGCAGCGCTGAGCGGGAACTACTAGGCACAGATACGCAGTATTTT | CSAERELLGTDTQYF
TRBJ2-3 | once | NA | TRBV10-2 | TGCGCCAGCAGGGACACGAGCACAGATACGCAGTATTTT | CASRDTSTDTQYF
TRBJ1-4 | few | TRBD1 | TRBV5-1 | TGCGCCAGCAGCTTGGAGGGGACAGGAGTAGAAAAACTGTTTTTT | CASSLEGTGVEKLFF
TRBJ2-7 | NA | NA | TRBV10-3 | TGTGCCATCAGTGAGGAACGGGGTGCCTACGAGCAGTACTTC | CAISEERGAYEQYF
TRBJ1-2 | NA | NA | TRBV5-1 | TGCGCCAGCAGCTTGGCAGGGATGAATGGCTACACCTTC | CASSLAGMNGYTF
TRBJ2-1 | once | TRBD2 | TRBV14 | TGTGCCAGCAGCCACGGGACGTGGGGACTAGCGGGAGGGCCCATCTTC | CASSHGTWGLAGGPIF
TRBJ2-3 | NA | NA | TRBV7-6 | TGTGCCAGCAGCCCTAACTTCCCTGGCACAGATACGCAGTATTTT | CASSPNFPGTDTQYF
TRBJ1-3 | few | NA | TRBV19 | TGTGCCAGTAGTATTGGCCAGTTCTCTGGAAACACCATATATTTT | CASSIGQFSGNTIYF
TRBJ2-5 | NA | TRBD2 | TRBV6-4 | TGTGCCAGGGAGCGGGAGGGCCGAGAGACCCAGTACTTC | CAREREGRETQYF
TRBJ1-1 | once | NA | TRBV19 | TGTGCCACTACGACGGGAGGGCCAAGGGCTGAAGCTTTCTTT | CATTTGGPRAEAFF
TRBJ2-7 | NA | NA | TRBV11-2 | TGTGCCAGCAGCTTCCTTTCCAAACCTAGCGGCAAGGGGGCCTACGAGCAGTACTTC | CASSFLSKPSGKGAYEQYF
TRBJ1-3 | once | NA | TRBV2 | TGTGCCAGCAGTGGCAGTATCTCTGGAAACACCATATATTTT | CASSGSISGNTIYF
TRBJ1-3 | once | NA | TRBV29-1 | TGCAGCGTTGAACGGGTTGGTGGAAACACCATATATTTT | CSVERVGGNTIYF
TRBJ2-4 | once | TRBD2 | TRBV11-2 | TGTGCCAGCAGCTTAGGTCTACTAGCGGGGGGACTAGCCAAAAACATTCAGTACTTC | CASSLGLLAGGLAKNIQYF
TRBJ1-1 | few | NA | TRBV25-1 | TGTGCCAGCAGTGATAGGCAGGGGATGAACACTGAAGCTTTCTTT | CASSDRQGMNTEAFF
TRBJ2-1 | NA | NA | TRBV7-9 | TGTGCCAGCAGCTTATTAATCGGGGGTAAGAGTGAGCAGTTCTTC | CASSLLIGGKSEQFF
TRBJ2-5 | NA | NA | TRBV19 | TGTGCCAGTAGTATAGATCTCCTCACGAGGGAGACCCAGTACTTC | CASSIDLLTRETQYF
TRBJ1-5 | NA | NA | TRBV6-1 | TGTGCCAGCAGTGAAGACAGGGTGCAGCCCCAGCATTTT | CASSEDRVQPQHF
TRBJ2-6 | NA | NA | TRBV5-1 | TGCGCCAGCAGCTCGGATGGGGCCGGGGCCAACGTCCTGACTTTC | CASSSDGAGANVLTF
TRBJ1-1 | NA | TRBD1 | TRBV10-3 | TGTGCCATCAGACCAGGGGGCCAGAACACTGAAGCTTTCTTT | CAIRPGGQNTEAFF
TRBJ2-5 | NA | TRBD1 | TRBV9 | TGTGCCAGCAGCAGGGGGACAGGGAGTAGAGAGACCCAGTACTTC | CASSRGTGSRETQYF
TRBJ2-1 | NA | NA | TRBV5-1 | TGCGCCAGCAGTTCGGGAAACTCGAATGAGCAGTTCTTC | CASSSGNSNEQFF
TRBJ2-3 | NA | NA | TRBV6-1 | TGTGCCAGCAGTGCGAGGACGGCAGGGGACGCAGTTTCGCAGTATTTT | CASSARTAGDAVSQYF
TRBJ2-3 | NA | TRBD2 | TRBV9 | TGTGCCAGCAGCGTAGGAGTAGCGGGAGGGCGGGATACGCAGTATTTT | CASSVGVAGGRDTQYF
TRBJ1-2 | NA | NA | TRBV2 | TGTGCCAGCAGCAGGGGTGATCTTCGTGGCTACACCTTC | CASSRGDLRGYTF
TRBJ2-2 | once | TRBD2 | TRBV7-9 | TGTGCCAGCAGCTTAGCGGGACTAGCAACCGGGGAGCTGTTTTTT | CASSLAGLATGELFF
TRBJ2-1 | NA | TRBD2 | TRBV7-6 | TGTGCCAGCAGCTTAAAGGTAGCGGGGGACAATGAGCAGTTCTTC | CASSLKVAGDNEQFF
TRBJ1-1 | NA | NA | TRBV6-5 | TGTGCCAGCAGTTACTTACAGCACACTGAAGCTTTCTTT | CASSYLQHTEAFF
TRBJ1-2 | NA | TRBD1 | TRBV4-1 | TGCGCCAGCAGCCAAGATCCGGGACAGGGGGCGCGGGGCTACACCTTC | CASSQDPGQGARGYTF
TRBJ1-3 | NA | NA | TRBV12-3/TRBV12-4 | TGTGCCAGCAGTTTTGGGCTAGCAGGCGAATATTTT | CASSFGLAGEYF
TRBJ2-2 | NA | NA | TRBV5-4 | TGTGCCAGCAGAACGGGAGTAAGGGCCGGGGAGCTGTTTTTT | CASRTGVRAGELFF